This T cell receptor beta chain comes out of a study of CD8 T cells in Susac syndrome. Trimming removed 6 bases from V and 3 bases from J, with 9 bases in between. This CDR3 contains 12 residues. With random hexamers, reverse transcription was performed on about 0.5 to 1 ug of RNA. Using its own MiXCR run on the immunoSEQ multiplex PCR reads, TCRdb lists one record per CDR3 protein. The sample has a few hundred thousand distinct CDR3 sequences; approximately 95% are singletons. Sequencing was performed on CD4+ T cells from PBMCs. The receptor was isolated from a human donor with multiple sclerosis. The rearrangement joins TRBV12-3 or TRBV12-4 to TRBJ2-7; no clear D gene. CDR3 sequence reads: CASSRDFYEQYF. CDR3 DNA sequence: TGTGCCAGCAGCCGTGACTTCTACGAGCAGTACTTC.